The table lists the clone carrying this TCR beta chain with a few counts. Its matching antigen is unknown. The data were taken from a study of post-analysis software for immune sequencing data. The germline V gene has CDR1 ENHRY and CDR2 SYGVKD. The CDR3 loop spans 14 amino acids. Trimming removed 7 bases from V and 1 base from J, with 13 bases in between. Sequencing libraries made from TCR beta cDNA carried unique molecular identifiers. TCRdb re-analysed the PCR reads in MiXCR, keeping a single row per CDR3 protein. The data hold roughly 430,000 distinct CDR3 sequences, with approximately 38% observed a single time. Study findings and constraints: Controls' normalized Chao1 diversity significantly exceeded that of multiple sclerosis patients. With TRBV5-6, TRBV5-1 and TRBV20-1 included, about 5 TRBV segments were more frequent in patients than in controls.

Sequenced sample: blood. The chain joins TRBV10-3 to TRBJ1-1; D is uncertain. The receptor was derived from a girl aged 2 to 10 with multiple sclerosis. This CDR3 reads CAITTQEGNTEAFF. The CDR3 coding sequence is TGTGCCATCACCACCCAGGAGGGGAACACTGAAGCTTTCTTT.